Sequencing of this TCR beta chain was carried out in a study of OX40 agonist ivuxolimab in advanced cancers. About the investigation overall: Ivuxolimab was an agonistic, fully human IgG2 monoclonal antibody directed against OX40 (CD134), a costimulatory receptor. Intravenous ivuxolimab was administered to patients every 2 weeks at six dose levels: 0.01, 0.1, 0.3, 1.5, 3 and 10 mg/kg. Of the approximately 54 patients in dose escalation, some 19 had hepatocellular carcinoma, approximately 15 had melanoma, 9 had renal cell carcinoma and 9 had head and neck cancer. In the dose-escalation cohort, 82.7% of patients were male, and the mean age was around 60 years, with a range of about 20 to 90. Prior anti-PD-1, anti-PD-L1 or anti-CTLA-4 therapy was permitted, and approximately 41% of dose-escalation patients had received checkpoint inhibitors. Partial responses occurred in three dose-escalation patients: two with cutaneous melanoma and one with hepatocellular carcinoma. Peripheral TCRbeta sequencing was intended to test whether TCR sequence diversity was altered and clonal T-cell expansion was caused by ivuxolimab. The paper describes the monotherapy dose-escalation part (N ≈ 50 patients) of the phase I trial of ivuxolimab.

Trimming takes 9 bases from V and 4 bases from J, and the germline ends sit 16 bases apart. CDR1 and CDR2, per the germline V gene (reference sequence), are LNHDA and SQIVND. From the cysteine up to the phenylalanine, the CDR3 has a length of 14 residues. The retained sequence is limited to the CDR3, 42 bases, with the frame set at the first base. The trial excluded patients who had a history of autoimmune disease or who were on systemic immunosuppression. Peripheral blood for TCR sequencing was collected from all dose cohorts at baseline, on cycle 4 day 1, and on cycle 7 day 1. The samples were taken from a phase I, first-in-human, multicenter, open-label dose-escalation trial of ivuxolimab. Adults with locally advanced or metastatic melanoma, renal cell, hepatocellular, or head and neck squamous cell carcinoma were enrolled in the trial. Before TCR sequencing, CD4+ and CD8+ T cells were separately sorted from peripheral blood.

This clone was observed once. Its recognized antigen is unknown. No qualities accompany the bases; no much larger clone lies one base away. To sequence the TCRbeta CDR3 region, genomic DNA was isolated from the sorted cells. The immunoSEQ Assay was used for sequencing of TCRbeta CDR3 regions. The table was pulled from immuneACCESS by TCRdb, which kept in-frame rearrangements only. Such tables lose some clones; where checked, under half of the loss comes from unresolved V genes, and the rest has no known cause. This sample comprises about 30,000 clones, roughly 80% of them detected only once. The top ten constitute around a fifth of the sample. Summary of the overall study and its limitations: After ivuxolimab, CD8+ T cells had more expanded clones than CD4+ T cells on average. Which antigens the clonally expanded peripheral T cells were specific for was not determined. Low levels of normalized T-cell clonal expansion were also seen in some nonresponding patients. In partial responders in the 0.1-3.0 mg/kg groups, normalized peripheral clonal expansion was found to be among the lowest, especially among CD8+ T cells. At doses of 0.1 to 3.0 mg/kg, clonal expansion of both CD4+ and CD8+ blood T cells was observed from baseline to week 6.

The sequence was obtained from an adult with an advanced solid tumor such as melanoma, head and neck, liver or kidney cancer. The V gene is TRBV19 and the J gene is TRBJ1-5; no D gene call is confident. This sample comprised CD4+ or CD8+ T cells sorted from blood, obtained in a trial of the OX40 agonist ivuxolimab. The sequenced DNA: TGTGCCAGAGATCTAGGCCCAAGAAATCAGCCCCAGCATTTT. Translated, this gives CARDLGPRNQPQHF.